A single sample is the source of the 7 T cell receptor beta chains below, sequenced in a study of shared clonotypes between healthy human individuals (TCRdb year 2020). The library relied on the immunoSEQ multiplex PCR assay. The table was pulled from immuneACCESS by TCRdb, which kept in-frame rearrangements only. Such tables lose some clones; where checked, under half of the loss comes from unresolved V genes, and the rest has no known cause. The table for this sample lists nearly 2 million clones; around 96% of them were counted only once. The top ten clonotypes cover 1.2% of the sample. CD8 naive samples were CD45RO-negative cells positively selected for CCR7, giving a CD45RA+CCR7+ population that excluded TemRA cells. Sequencing was done on a sample of naive CD8+ T cells sorted from blood. The cell subset or site tag for this specimen amounts to: CD45RA+CCR7+. The origin of the receptors is a man between 18 and 29 years old in good health.

The rearrangement joins TRBV11-2 to TRBJ2-5; TRBD1 matches 9 bases. Germline CDR1 is SGHAT and CDR2 is FQNNGV. This CDR3 comprises 16 residues. Losses at the gene ends were 5 bases for V and 4 bases for J; bases not matched to a gene: 11. The CDR3 DNA follows: TGTGCCAGCAGCGACCCGACAGGGGGGGTGGGAGAGACCCAGTACTTC. This translates into CASSDPTGGVGETQYF.

This sequence joins TRBV7-9 and TRBJ2-5; D unclear. Germline assignment: CDR1 SEHNR and CDR2 FQNEAQ (reference sequence). Trimming shortened V by 3 bases and J by 4 bases, and 9 bases separated the two germline ends. CDR3 length: 13 residues. The CDR3 is CASSLSGLETQYF. The CDR3 DNA sequence: TGTGCCAGCAGCTTGTCTGGGTTAGAGACCCAGTACTTC.

Written as DNA, the CDR3 is TGCGCCAGCAGCCAAGAAGGGGGGGGGCTTAGTTTTGAAAAACTGTTTTTT. It encodes CASSQEGGGLSFEKLFF. This rearrangement joins TRBV4-1 to TRBJ1-4, with D tentatively TRBD1 (6 bases). V gave up 0 bases and J gave up 7 bases, with 18 bases separating them. The CDR3 extends over 17 amino acids. CDR1 is MGHRA, CDR2 YSYEKL, per germline.

A note on this clone: In the same sample, other DNA sequences code for this CDR3. The J gene is TRBJ2-2, the V gene TRBV27; a possible D gene is TRBD2 (5 bases). Germline assignment: CDR1 MNHEY and CDR2 SMNVEV (reference sequence). Trimming cost V 6 bases and J 5 bases, with 10 bases left between them. The CDR3 sequence is 13 residues long. Written as DNA, the CDR3 is TGTGCCAGCAGCCTTGGCGGGACCGGGGAGCTGTTTTTT. Translating it yields CASSLGGTGELFF.

The chain joins TRBV6-1 to TRBJ2-1, with D possibly TRBD2 on 6 matching bases. Trimming removed 4 bases at V and 8 bases at J, with 9 bases between. CDR3 length: 12 residues. Per the germline V gene, CDR1 is MNHNS and CDR2 is SASEGT. The CDR3 DNA sequence: TGTGCCAGCAGTGGGTGGGGGGATGAGCAGTTCTTC. Its translation is CASSGWGDEQFF.

V is TRBV5-6 and J is TRBJ2-7; no clear D gene. The germline V gene has CDR1 SGHDT and CDR2 YYEEEE. This CDR3 has 14 amino acids. V dropped 4 bases and J dropped 3 bases, with 14 bases sitting between them. CDR3 in amino acids: CASSPGSLVYEQYF. In nucleotides, the CDR3 is TGTGCCAGCAGCCCCGGGTCCTTAGTCTACGAGCAGTACTTC.

V is TRBV21-1 and J is TRBJ2-7; the table's D call, TRBD2, has no DNA check behind it. TRBV21-1 is a documented pseudogene. The CDR3 has 14 residues. The CDR3 nucleotides are TGTGCCAGCGACGACCGGCGGGAGATTTACGAGCAGTACTTC. It specifies CASDDRREIYEQYF.